A selection of T cell receptor beta chains follows, all from one sample in a study of shared T cell receptors in the human thymus. TCRdb's copy holds only in-frame clones and misses some; the assay was immunoSEQ multiplex PCR. The data contain roughly 550,000 clones, around 82% of them seen just once; the ten biggest clones take up more than 0.01%. Another study also made use of these data, one on human thymus T cells.

The sequenced sample was thymocytes. These receptors were taken from a boy under three years old with a congenital heart defect. The CDR3 runs from the conserved cysteine through the conserved F or W. Fields, in order: V gene, D gene, clone size, J gene, CDR3 DNA, CDR3 protein. A D gene is named only where the DNA matches it firmly. Size is stated for part of the rows, as once, few or many counts, or as a class when the clone is expanded.

TRBV19	TRBD1	few	TRBJ1-2	TGTGCCAGTAGTCTAAGGTCCGGTGGACAGGGGCCCTCCTACTATGGCTACACCTTC	CASSLRSGGQGPSYYGYTF
TRBV30	NA	NA	TRBJ1-4	TGTGCCTGGCAACCCCCCCCAACTGCAACTAATGAAAAACTGTTTTTT	CAWQPPPTATNEKLFF
TRBV4-3	NA	NA	TRBJ2-1	TGCGCCAGCAGCGCCGCCTGGGCGCCAAGCTCCTACAATGAGCAGTTCTTC	CASSAAWAPSSYNEQFF
TRBV5-6	TRBD2	NA	TRBJ2-7	TGTGCCAGCAGCTTGGTCGGGCCGGGAGGACGAGAGCAGTACTTC	CASSLVGPGGREQYF
TRBV9	TRBD2	NA	TRBJ2-1	TGTGCCAGCAGCCCCCCACTAGCGGGGTGGGGGGAGCAGTTCTTC	CASSPPLAGWGEQFF
TRBV4-3	NA	NA	TRBJ2-7	TGCGCCAGCAGCCAAGATGGGGAAGATCCGGGCAGGGCCTACGAGCAGTACTTC	CASSQDGEDPGRAYEQYF
TRBV4-1	NA	NA	TRBJ1-4	TGCGCCAGCAGCCAAGATCAACCGGGTGAAAAACTGTTTTTT	CASSQDQPGEKLFF
TRBV14	TRBD1	few	TRBJ1-1	TGTGCCAGCAGCCAAGTAATCGGGACAGGCACTGAAGCTTTCTTT	CASSQVIGTGTEAFF
TRBV5-1	NA	NA	TRBJ2-1	TGCGCCAGCAGCTCTGGTCAGGGACTTCGATTTCACAATGAGCAGTTCTTC	CASSSGQGLRFHNEQFF
TRBV30	TRBD2	NA	TRBJ2-7	TGTGCCTGGGGGCTTGATGGGCGGGAGGTGAGGGAGCAGTACTTC	CAWGLDGREVREQYF
TRBV15	NA	NA	TRBJ1-2	TGTGCCACCAGCAGAGATAAACCACTTACTAACTATGGCTACACCTTC	CATSRDKPLTNYGYTF
TRBV7-8	NA	few	TRBJ2-7	TGTGCCAGCAGCCCGCCCGGCGCCAGCGGAGCCTCCTACGAGCAGTACTTC	CASSPPGASGASYEQYF
TRBV27	TRBD2	once	TRBJ2-1	TGTGCCAGCAGTCTCAATAGCGGGAGCTCCTACAATGAGCAGTTCTTC	CASSLNSGSSYNEQFF
TRBV15	NA	NA	TRBJ2-1	TGTGCCACCAGCAGAGATCCCTTATCTAAGAATGAGCAGTTCTTC	CATSRDPLSKNEQFF
TRBV7-9	NA	NA	TRBJ2-7	TGTGCCAGCCGGAGGGTTTCTTCCTACGAGCAGTACTTC	CASRRVSSYEQYF
TRBV5-6	NA	NA	TRBJ2-7	TGTGCCAGCAGCCCCGGAGGACCGAGCTACGAGCAGTACTTC	CASSPGGPSYEQYF
TRBV9	TRBD2	NA	TRBJ2-1	TGTGCCAGCAGCGTAGGAGGCGGGAGAGGGGATGAGCAGTTCTTC	CASSVGGGRGDEQFF
TRBV10-3	TRBD1	once	TRBJ1-2	TGTGCCATCAGTGAACGACAGGGGGCGGTTGGCTACACCTTC	CAISERQGAVGYTF
TRBV14	NA	few	TRBJ2-7	TGTGCCAGCAGCCAAGAAGGTTCAGGACAAGGCGAGCAGTACTTC	CASSQEGSGQGEQYF
TRBV28	NA	NA	TRBJ2-3	TGTGCCAGCAGTTTTCTCTTCACAGATACGCAGTATTTT	CASSFLFTDTQYF
TRBV5-6	TRBD2	NA	TRBJ2-7	TGTGCCAGCAGCTTGGGGCTTGACGGGGGGGCGGGAGGCCCTCTGGAGCAGTACTTC	CASSLGLDGGAGGPLEQYF
TRBV6-1	NA	few	TRBJ2-1	TGTGCCAGCAGCGGAGGGCCCTCCTACAATGAGCAGTTCTTC	CASSGGPSYNEQFF
TRBV6-1	TRBD2	few	TRBJ2-7	TGTGCCAGCAGGCCGGATCTAGCGGGAGCCGACGAGCAGTACTTC	CASRPDLAGADEQYF
TRBV19	NA	NA	TRBJ2-1	TGTGCCAGTAGTATAGATGGGGGCAAAACAGGCTACAATGAGCAGTTCTTC	CASSIDGGKTGYNEQFF
TRBV14	NA	NA	TRBJ2-1	TGTGCCAGCAGCCGAGTATCAGGAGCAGGGCATGAGCAGTTCTTC	CASSRVSGAGHEQFF
TRBV19	TRBD2	NA	TRBJ2-1	TGTGCCAGTAGTATAGCTCGAGCGGGAACAGACAATGAGCAGTTCTTC	CASSIARAGTDNEQFF
TRBV10-3	TRBD2	NA	TRBJ2-1	TGTGCCATCAGACTAGCGGCAACGGCCGATACGTACAATGAGCAGTTCTTC	CAIRLAATADTYNEQFF
TRBV4-2	NA	NA	TRBJ1-4	TGTGCCAGCAGCCAAGAACAGTTTGTGAATAATGAAAAACTGTTTTTT	CASSQEQFVNNEKLFF
TRBV2	NA	NA	TRBJ2-5	TGTGCCAGCAGTGAGCCCAACTTGCAAGAGACCCAGTACTTC	CASSEPNLQETQYF
TRBV10-3	NA	NA	TRBJ2-1	TGTGCCATCAGTGGGTACTTATACAATGAGCAGTTCTTC	CAISGYLYNEQFF
TRBV5-1	NA	NA	TRBJ2-1	TGCGCCAGCAGCCGTTACATCTCCTACAATGAGCAGTTCTTC	CASSRYISYNEQFF
TRBV7-9	NA	NA	TRBJ1-3	TGTGCCAGCAGCCGGACACTCAGCGGGTTAAACACCATATATTTT	CASSRTLSGLNTIYF
TRBV27	NA	NA	TRBJ2-1	TGTGCCAGCAGTTACCAGGGGCATGAGCAGTTCTTC	CASSYQGHEQFF
TRBV27	TRBD2	NA	TRBJ2-1	TGTGCCAGCAGTTTACATAGTCCCTTCCTAGCGGGAGGTCCCCGCTCCTACAATGAGCAGTTCTTC	CASSLHSPFLAGGPRSYNEQFF
TRBV12-5	NA	NA	TRBJ2-7	TGTGCTAGTGGCATAACCGAAAGACCCAGGTTAATTGAGCAGTACTTC	CASGITERPRLIEQYF
TRBV9	NA	few	TRBJ2-3	TGTGCCAGCAGCCCCTCGGGATGCACAGATACGCAGTATTTT	CASSPSGCTDTQYF
TRBV7-7	TRBD2	NA	TRBJ2-7	TGTGCTAGCAGCCCGGGACTAGCGGGAGTCAACGAGCAGTACTTC	CASSPGLAGVNEQYF
TRBV5-6	TRBD1	NA	TRBJ2-1	TGTGCCAGCAGCTACTCGGCAGGGGGCCGCAATGAGCAGTTCTTC	CASSYSAGGRNEQFF
TRBV7-2	NA	NA	TRBJ2-5	TGTGCCAGCACAGCAGGGTTTCAAGAGACCCAGTACTTC	CASTAGFQETQYF
TRBV6-4	NA	NA	TRBJ2-2	TGTGCCAGCAGTGACCCACTAGGATCCGGGGAGCTGTTTTTT	CASSDPLGSGELFF
TRBV14	NA	NA	TRBJ2-7	TGTGCCAGCAGCCAAGAATTTGGAGGGTTGGACGAGCAGTACTTC	CASSQEFGGLDEQYF
TRBV25-1	TRBD2	NA	TRBJ2-5	TGTGCCAGCAGTGACCGGACTAGCGGGAGAGGAGAGACCCAGTACTTC	CASSDRTSGRGETQYF
TRBV7-2	NA	NA	TRBJ1-1	TGTGCCAGCAGCTTACCCGGAGGCACTGAAGCTTTCTTT	CASSLPGGTEAFF
TRBV19	TRBD1	NA	TRBJ1-1	TGTGCCAGTACTCCCCTTGGGACAGGGAACACTGAAGCTTTCTTT	CASTPLGTGNTEAFF
TRBV6-1	TRBD1	NA	TRBJ1-1	TGTGCCGGCGAATCACAGGGGTGTACTGAAGCTTTCTTT	CAGESQGCTEAFF
TRBV27	NA	NA	TRBJ2-1	TGTGCCAGCAGTTTGGGGACACAGTACAATGAGCAGTTCTTC	CASSLGTQYNEQFF
TRBV6-1	TRBD1	once	TRBJ2-5	TGTGCCAGCAGTGTACAGGGGATGGGGACCCAGTACTTC	CASSVQGMGTQYF
TRBV4-3	TRBD2	once	TRBJ2-7	TGCGCCAGCAGCCAAGATGGGGAAGCGGGAGACTACGAGCAGTACTTC	CASSQDGEAGDYEQYF
TRBV5-4	NA	NA	TRBJ2-1	TGTGCCAGCAGCTTGGGGGTCTCGGGCTACAATGAGCAGTTCTTC	CASSLGVSGYNEQFF
TRBV4-2	NA	once	TRBJ2-1	TGTGCCAGCAGCCAGCGGGACGCCCACTGGGGTGAGCAGTTCTTC	CASSQRDAHWGEQFF
TRBV27	TRBD1	NA	TRBJ2-1	TGTGCCAGCAGACGGGACAGGGGACTCGGGCCTGAGCAGTTCTTC	CASRRDRGLGPEQFF
TRBV4-3	TRBD2	NA	TRBJ2-7	TGCGCCAGCAGCCAAGCCCTGCAGCGGGGCGCCGACGAGCAGTACTTC	CASSQALQRGADEQYF
TRBV6-5	NA	few	TRBJ1-2	TGTGCCAGCAGCGAAAGGAGTCTCCTCTATGGCTACACCTTC	CASSERSLLYGYTF
TRBV4-3	TRBD1	NA	TRBJ2-3	TGCGCCAGCAGCCAAGCTATCCGGGACAGGAGCACAGATACGCAGTATTTT	CASSQAIRDRSTDTQYF
TRBV5-1	TRBD1	NA	TRBJ1-1	TGCGCCAGCAGCTTGGCCGGGAGACAGGGACCCCCTGAAGCTTTCTTT	CASSLAGRQGPPEAFF
TRBV7-9	NA	NA	TRBJ1-5	TGTGCCAGCAGCTTAGAGGGAGGTAGCAATCAGCCCCAGCATTTT	CASSLEGGSNQPQHF